The 8 T cell receptor beta chains below were found in one sample sequenced in a study of T cells after posttransplantation cyclophosphamide. Clones were read by immunoSEQ multiplex PCR, and TCRdb kept only the in-frame ones, dropping some. The sample includes roughly 35,000 clones, none of them occurring once. The sequenced material came from PBMCs. The origin of the receptors is a girl aged 10 to 17 in good health, CMV-negative, and a related stem cell transplant donor.

This clone was observed a handful of times. The chain carries TRBV20-1 and TRBJ1-2; TRBD1 might be the D (6 bases). V dropped 6 bases and J dropped 8 bases, with 13 bases sitting between them. The CDR3 covers 11 residues. CDR1 and CDR2 from the germline V gene are DFQATT and SNEGSKA (reference sequence). CDR3 nucleotide sequence: TGCAGTGCGGACGGACAGATGGGCTACACCTTC. It encodes CSADGQMGYTF.

The table lists this clone with many counts. The chain uses TRBV4-1 and TRBJ1-4; no reliable D call. This CDR3 contains 15 residues. Germline CDR1 reads MGHRA; CDR2 reads YSYEKL. Between the trimmed V and J ends, which lost 2 bases and 3 bases, there was a span of 10 bases. CDR3: CASSQPERANEKLFF. The CDR3 DNA follows: TGCGCCAGCAGCCAACCGGAGAGGGCTAATGAAAAACTGTTTTTT.

This clone was observed at least ten times. This chain links TRBV4-3 with TRBJ2-1; no firm D call. In germline, CDR1 is LGHNA, CDR2 YSLEER. This CDR3 comprises 13 residues. The V gene lost 4 bases and the J gene lost 7 bases, with 11 bases spanning the gap. The CDR3 DNA sequence: TGCGCCAGCAGCCTCCTGGCCTTTAATGAGCAGTTCTTC. This translates into CASSLLAFNEQFF.

This clone was picked up many times. This chain joins TRBV5-4 and TRBJ2-2, with a possible D match to TRBD2 (6 bases). The length of the CDR3 is 14 residues. Germline V gene data show CDR1 as SGHNT and CDR2 as YYREEE (reference sequence). Trimming removed 2 bases from V and 7 bases from J, with 12 bases in between. The CDR3: CASSFGGAVGELFF. The CDR3 DNA is TGTGCCAGCAGCTTTGGCGGGGCGGTCGGGGAGCTGTTTTTT.

This clone was detected ten times or more. DNA of the CDR3: TGTGCCAGCAGCCGTGGGGGGGGTGGTGGCACTGAAGCTTTCTTT. This codes for CASSRGGGGGTEAFF. This chain joins TRBV6-5 and TRBJ1-1; perhaps TRBD1 as D (5 bases). V lost 6 bases, J lost 4 bases, and 18 bases lay in between. Germline loops: CDR1 MNHEY, CDR2 SVGAGI. There are 15 residues in the CDR3.

This clone showed up many times. This sequence joins TRBV6-1 and TRBJ1-2; maybe TRBD1 (5 bases). V dropped 2 bases and J dropped 2 bases, with 9 bases sitting between them. The length of the CDR3 is 14 residues. CDR1 and CDR2 (germline): MNHNS, SASEGT. The CDR3 sequence: CASSERGGNYGYTF. The DNA of the CDR3 is TGTGCCAGCAGTGAAAGGGGCGGCAACTATGGCTACACCTTC.

This clone came up many times. V gene TRBV6-6 combines with J gene TRBJ1-1, with D perhaps matching TRBD1 (5 bases). Germline values: CDR1 MNHNY, CDR2 SVGAGI (reference sequence). The CDR3 runs to 13 residues. Trimming cost V 6 bases and J 5 bases, with 13 bases left between them. CDR3 in DNA: TGTGCCAGCAGCACGATGTCAGGGACTGAAGCTTTCTTT. Its translation is CASSTMSGTEAFF.

This clone was detected ten times or more. The rearrangement uses TRBV6-1 and TRBJ1-1, with D perhaps TRBD1 (5 bases). The germline gives CDR1 MNHNS, CDR2 SASEGT. Trimming took off 3 bases at V and 11 bases at J, with 13 bases between the two ends. The CDR3 runs to 12 residues. The CDR3 DNA is TGTGCCAGCAGTGAGGGGGGTACGGCGGCTTTCTTT. Its protein product is CASSEGGTAAFF.